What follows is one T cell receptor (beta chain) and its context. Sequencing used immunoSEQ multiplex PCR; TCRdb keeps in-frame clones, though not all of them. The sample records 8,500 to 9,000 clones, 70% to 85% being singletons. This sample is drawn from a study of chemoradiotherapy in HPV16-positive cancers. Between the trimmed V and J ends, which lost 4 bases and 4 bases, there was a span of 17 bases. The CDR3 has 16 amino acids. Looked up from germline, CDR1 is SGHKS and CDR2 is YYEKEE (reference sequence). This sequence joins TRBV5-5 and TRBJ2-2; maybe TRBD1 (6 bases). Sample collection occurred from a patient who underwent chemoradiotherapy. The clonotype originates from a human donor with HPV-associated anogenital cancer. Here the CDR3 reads CASSPTGSGITGELFF. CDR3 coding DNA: TGTGCCAGCAGCCCGACAGGATCGGGTATCACCGGGGAGCTGTTTTTT.